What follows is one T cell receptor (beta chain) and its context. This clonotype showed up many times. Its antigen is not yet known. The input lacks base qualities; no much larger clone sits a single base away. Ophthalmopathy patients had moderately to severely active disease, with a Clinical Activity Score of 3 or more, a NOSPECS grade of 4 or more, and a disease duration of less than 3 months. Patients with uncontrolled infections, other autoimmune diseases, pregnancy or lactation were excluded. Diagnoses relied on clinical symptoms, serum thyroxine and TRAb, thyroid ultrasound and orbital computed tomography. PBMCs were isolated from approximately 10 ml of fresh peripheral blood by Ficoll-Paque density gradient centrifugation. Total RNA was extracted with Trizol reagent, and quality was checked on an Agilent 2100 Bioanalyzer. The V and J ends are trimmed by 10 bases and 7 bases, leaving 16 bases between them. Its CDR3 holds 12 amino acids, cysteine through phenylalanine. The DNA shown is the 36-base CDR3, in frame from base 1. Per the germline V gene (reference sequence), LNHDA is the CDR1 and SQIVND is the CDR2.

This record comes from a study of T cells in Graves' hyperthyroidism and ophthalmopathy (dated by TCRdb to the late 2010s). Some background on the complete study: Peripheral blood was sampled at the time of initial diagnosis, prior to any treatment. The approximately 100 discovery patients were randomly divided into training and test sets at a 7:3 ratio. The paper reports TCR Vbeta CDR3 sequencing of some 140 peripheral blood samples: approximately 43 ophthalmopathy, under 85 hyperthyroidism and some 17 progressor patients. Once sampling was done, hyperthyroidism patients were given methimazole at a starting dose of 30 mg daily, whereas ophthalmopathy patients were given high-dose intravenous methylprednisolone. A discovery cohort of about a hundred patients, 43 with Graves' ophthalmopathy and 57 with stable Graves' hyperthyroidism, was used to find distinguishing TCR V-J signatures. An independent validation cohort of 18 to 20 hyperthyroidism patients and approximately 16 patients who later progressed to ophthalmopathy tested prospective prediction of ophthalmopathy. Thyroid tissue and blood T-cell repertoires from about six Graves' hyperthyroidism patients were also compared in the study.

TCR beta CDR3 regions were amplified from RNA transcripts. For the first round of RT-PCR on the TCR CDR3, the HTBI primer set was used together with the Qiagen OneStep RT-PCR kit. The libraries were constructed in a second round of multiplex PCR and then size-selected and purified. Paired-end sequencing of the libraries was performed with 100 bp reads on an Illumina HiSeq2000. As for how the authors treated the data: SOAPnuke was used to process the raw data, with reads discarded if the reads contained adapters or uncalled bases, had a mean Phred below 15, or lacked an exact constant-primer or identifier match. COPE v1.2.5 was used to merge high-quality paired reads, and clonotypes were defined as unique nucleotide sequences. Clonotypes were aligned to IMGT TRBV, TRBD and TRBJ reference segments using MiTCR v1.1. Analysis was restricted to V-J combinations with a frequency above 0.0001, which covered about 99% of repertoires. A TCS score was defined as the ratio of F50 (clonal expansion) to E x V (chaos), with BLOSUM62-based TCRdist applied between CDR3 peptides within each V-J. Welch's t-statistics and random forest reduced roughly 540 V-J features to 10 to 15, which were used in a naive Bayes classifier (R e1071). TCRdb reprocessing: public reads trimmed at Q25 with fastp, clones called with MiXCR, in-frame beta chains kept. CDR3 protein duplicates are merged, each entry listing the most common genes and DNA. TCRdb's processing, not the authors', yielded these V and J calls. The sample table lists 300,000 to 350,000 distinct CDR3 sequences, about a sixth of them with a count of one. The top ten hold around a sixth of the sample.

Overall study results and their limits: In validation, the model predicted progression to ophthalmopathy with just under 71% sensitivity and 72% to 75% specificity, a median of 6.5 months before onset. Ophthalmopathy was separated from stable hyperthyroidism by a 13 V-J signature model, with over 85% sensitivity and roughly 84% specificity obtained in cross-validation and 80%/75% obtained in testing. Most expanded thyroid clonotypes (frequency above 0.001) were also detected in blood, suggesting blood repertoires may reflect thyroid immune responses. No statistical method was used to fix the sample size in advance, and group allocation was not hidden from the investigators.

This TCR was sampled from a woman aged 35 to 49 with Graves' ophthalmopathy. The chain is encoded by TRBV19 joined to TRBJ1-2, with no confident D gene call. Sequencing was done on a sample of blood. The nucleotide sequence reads TGTGCCATCCTCCACGGCGCCGCTGGCTACACCTTC. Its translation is CAILHGAAGYTF.